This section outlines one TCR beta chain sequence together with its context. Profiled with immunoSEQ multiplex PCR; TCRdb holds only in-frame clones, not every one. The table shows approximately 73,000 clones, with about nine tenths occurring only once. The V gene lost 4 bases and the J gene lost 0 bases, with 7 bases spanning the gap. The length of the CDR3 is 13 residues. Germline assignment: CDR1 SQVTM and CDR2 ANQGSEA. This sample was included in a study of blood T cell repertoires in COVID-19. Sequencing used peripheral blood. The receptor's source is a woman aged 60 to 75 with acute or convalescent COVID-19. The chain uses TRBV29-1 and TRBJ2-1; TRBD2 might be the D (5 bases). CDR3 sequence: CSVGGSSYNEQFF. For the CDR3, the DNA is TGCAGCGTTGGAGGGAGCTCCTACAATGAGCAGTTCTTC.